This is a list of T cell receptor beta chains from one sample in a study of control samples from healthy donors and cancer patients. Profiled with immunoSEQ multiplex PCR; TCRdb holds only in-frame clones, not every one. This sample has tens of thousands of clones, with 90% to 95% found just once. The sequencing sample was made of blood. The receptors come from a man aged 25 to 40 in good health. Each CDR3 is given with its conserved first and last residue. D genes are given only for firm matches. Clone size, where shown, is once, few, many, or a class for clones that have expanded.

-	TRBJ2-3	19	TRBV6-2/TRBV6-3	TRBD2	CASSSPVGRRGTYTDTQYF	TGTGCCAGCAGTTCCCCGGTCGGGAGGAGGGGAACCTACACAGATACGCAGTATTTT
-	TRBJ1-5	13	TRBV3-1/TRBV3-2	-	CASSQDHNQPQHF	TGTGCCAGCAGCCAAGACCACAATCAGCCCCAGCATTTT
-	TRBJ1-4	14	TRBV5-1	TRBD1	CASSPRQGDEKLFF	TGCGCCAGCAGCCCCCGACAGGGAGATGAAAAACTGTTTTTT
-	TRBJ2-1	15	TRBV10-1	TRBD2	CASSDTSGRASEQFF	TGCGCCAGCAGTGACACTAGCGGGAGGGCCTCTGAGCAGTTCTTC
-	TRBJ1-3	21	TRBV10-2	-	CASSDESFPPLMQTIGNTIYF	TGCGCCAGCAGTGACGAGTCCTTTCCTCCTCTAATGCAGACCATTGGAAACACCATATATTTT
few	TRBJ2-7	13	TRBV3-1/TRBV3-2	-	CASSHLDAGEQYF	TGTGCCAGCAGCCATCTTGACGCGGGCGAGCAGTACTTC
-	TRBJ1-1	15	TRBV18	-	CASSPTGMENPEAFF	TGTGCCAGCTCACCAACGGGAATGGAGAACCCTGAAGCTTTCTTT
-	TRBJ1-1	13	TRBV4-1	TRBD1	CASSQLQGIEAFF	TGCGCCAGCAGCCAACTACAGGGGATTGAAGCTTTCTTT
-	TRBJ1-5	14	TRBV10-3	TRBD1	CAINSGQVGQPQHF	TGTGCCATCAACTCGGGACAGGTCGGTCAGCCCCAGCATTTT
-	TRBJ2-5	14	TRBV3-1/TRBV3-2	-	CASSQVGGRGTQYF	TGTGCCAGCAGCCAAGTTGGGGGTCGAGGGACCCAGTACTTC
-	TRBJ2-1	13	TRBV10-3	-	CAISGTVAREQFF	TGTGCCATCAGTGGGACGGTGGCTAGGGAGCAGTTCTTC
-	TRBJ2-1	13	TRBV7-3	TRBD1	CASSFDRANEQFF	TGTGCCAGCAGCTTCGACAGGGCCAATGAGCAGTTCTTC
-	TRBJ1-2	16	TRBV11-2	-	CASSLQSGARSYGYTF	TGTGCCAGCAGCTTACAATCAGGGGCGCGGAGCTATGGCTACACCTTC
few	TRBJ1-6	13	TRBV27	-	CASSFRQNSPLHF	TGTGCCAGCAGTTTTAGACAGAATTCACCCCTCCACTTT
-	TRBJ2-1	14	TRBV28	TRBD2	CASAGGVGYNEQFF	TGTGCCAGCGCGGGGGGGGTAGGGTACAATGAGCAGTTCTTC
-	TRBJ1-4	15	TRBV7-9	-	CASSPWDVRNEKLFF	TGTGCCAGCAGCCCTTGGGACGTCCGGAATGAAAAACTGTTTTTT
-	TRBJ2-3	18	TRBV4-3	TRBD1	CASSQDWGGTGSTDTQYF	TGCGCCAGCAGCCAAGATTGGGGCGGGACAGGGTCCACAGATACGCAGTATTTT
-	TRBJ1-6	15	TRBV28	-	CASSYTGAGISPLHF	TGTGCCAGCAGCTACACCGGGGCAGGAATTTCACCCCTCCACTTT
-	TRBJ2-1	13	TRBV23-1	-	CASSHPWGYEQFF	TGCGCCAGCAGTCACCCCTGGGGGTATGAGCAGTTCTTC
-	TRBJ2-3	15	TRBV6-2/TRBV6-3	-	CASSYSLGSADTQYF	TGTGCCAGCAGTTACTCTTTGGGTTCGGCAGATACGCAGTATTTT
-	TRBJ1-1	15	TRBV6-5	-	CASSYWAGDNTEAFF	TGTGCCAGCAGTTACTGGGCAGGGGATAACACTGAAGCTTTCTTT
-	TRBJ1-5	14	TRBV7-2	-	CASSLAVGSQPQHF	TGTGCCAGCAGCTTAGCCGTGGGTAGTCAGCCCCAGCATTTT
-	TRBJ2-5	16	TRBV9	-	CASSVGAREIGETQYF	TGTGCCAGCAGCGTAGGTGCTCGGGAGATAGGGGAGACCCAGTACTTC
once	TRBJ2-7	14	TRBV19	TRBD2	CASRNSRTSYEQYF	TGTGCCAGTAGGAACTCCCGGACTAGCTACGAGCAGTACTTC
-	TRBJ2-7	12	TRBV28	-	CASSLVFYEQYF	TGTGCCAGCAGTTTGGTATTCTACGAGCAGTACTTC
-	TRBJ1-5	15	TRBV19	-	CASRPTAVSNQPQHF	TGTGCCAGCCGACCGACAGCGGTTAGCAATCAGCCCCAGCATTTT
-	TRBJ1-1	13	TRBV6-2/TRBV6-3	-	CASSYRGDTEAFF	TGTGCCAGCAGTTACAGGGGCGACACTGAAGCTTTCTTT
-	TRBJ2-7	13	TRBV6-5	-	CASIRTAASEQYF	TGTGCCAGCATAAGGACGGCCGCTTCCGAGCAGTACTTC
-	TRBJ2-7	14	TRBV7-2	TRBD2	CASSVGGGSYEQYF	TGTGCCAGCAGCGTGGGGGGGGGCTCCTACGAGCAGTACTTC
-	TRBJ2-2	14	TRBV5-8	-	CASSLRLNTGELFF	TGTGCCAGCAGCTTGAGATTGAACACCGGGGAGCTGTTTTTT
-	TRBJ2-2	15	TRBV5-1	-	CASSSKGVGTGELFF	TGCGCCAGCAGCTCTAAGGGGGTTGGCACCGGGGAGCTGTTTTTT
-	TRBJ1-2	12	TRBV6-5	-	CASRFDGYGYTF	TGTGCCAGCAGGTTCGATGGGTATGGCTACACCTTC
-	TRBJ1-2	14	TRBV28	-	CASSLVGAHYGYTF	TGTGCCAGCAGTTTAGTGGGCGCACACTATGGCTACACCTTC
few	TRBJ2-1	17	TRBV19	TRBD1	CASSFSSGTGRGNEQFF	TGTGCCAGTAGTTTTTCATCCGGGACAGGGCGTGGGAATGAGCAGTTCTTC
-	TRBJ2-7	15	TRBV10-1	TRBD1	CASSADRERYDEQYF	TGCGCCAGCAGCGCGGACAGGGAACGATACGACGAGCAGTACTTC
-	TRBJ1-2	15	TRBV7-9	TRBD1	CASSFGAGGTYGYTF	TGTGCCAGCAGCTTTGGGGCAGGGGGAACCTATGGCTACACCTTC
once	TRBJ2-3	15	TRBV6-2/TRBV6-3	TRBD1	CASSPRDRGTDTQYF	TGTGCCAGCAGTCCCCGGGACAGGGGGACAGATACGCAGTATTTT
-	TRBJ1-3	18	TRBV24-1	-	CAMTDSPEPATSGNTIYF	TGTGCCATGACGGACAGCCCCGAACCGGCTACCTCTGGAAACACCATATATTTT
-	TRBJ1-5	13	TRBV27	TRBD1	CASWEGADQPQHF	TGTGCCAGCTGGGAGGGGGCCGATCAGCCCCAGCATTTT
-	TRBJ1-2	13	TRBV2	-	CASSEKGGQGYTF	TGTGCCAGCAGCGAGAAGGGGGGTCAGGGCTACACCTTC
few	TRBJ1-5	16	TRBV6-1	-	CASSEWAASRNQPQHF	TGTGCCAGCAGTGAATGGGCAGCTTCGCGTAATCAGCCCCAGCATTTT
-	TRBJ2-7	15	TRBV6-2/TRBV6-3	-	CASTPQGVGSYEQYF	TGTGCCAGCACCCCACAGGGTGTAGGCTCCTACGAGCAGTACTTC
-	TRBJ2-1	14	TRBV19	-	CASSAAESYNEQFF	TGTGCCAGTAGTGCGGCGGAATCCTACAATGAGCAGTTCTTC
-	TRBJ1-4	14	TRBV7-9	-	CASSSGTTNEKLFF	TGTGCCAGCAGCTCGGGGACAACTAATGAAAAACTGTTTTTT
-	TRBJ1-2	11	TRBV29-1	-	CSVGENYGYTF	TGCAGCGTTGGAGAAAACTATGGCTACACCTTC